The clone carrying this T cell receptor beta chain was seen only once. The CDR3 consists of 13 residues. J was trimmed by 5 bases and V by 2 bases; bases with no gene match: 0. This specimen comes from a study of blood T cell repertoires in COVID-19. As for the study in general: Specimens from acute and convalescent COVID-19 originated in the United States, Italy and Spain. T cells, B-cell-depleted T cells, or PBMCs supplied cDNA or gDNA.

Original data processing: The authors estimated nucleated cell counts from reference gene primer amplification. This table comes from immunoSEQ multiplex PCR, and its TCRdb copy is limited to in-frame clones, with some not included. V and J calls and clone size are as listed in that table; D and trimming were resolved from the DNA. The sample lists about 250,000 clones; roughly 89% were seen once. The receptor was isolated from a woman aged 25 to 39 with active or convalescent COVID-19. This chain joins TRBV12-3 or TRBV12-4 and TRBJ1-5; 7 nucleotides agree with TRBD1. Material for sequencing was peripheral blood. The CDR3 coding sequence is TGTGCCAGCAGTTTAACAGGGGATCAGCCCCAGCATTTT. Protein: CASSLTGDQPQHF.